These 20 T cell receptor beta chains share one sample of origin, sequenced in a study of CD8+CD57+ T cells in acquired aplastic anemia. The TCR beta profiling, which covered VDJ combination and CDR3 sequence, was carried out using genomic DNA as the template. TCRdb re-called the reads through MiXCR, storing one row per CDR3 protein. The sample consists of 100,000 to 150,000 distinct CDR3 sequences, roughly 50% of them appearing once. The sample taken for sequencing was sorted CD4+, CD8+, or CD8+CD57+ T cells (not recorded which) from PBMCs. These receptors were taken from a human donor in good health, serving as a control.

This clonotype was seen repeatedly, ten times or more. This chain links TRBV9 with TRBJ2-2, with D possibly TRBD2 on 6 matching bases. The CDR3 is made up of 16 amino acids. Germline V lookup: CDR1 SGDLS, CDR2 YYNGEE. The germline V and J ends were trimmed by 0 bases and 1 base, with 10 bases remaining between them. CDR3 in DNA: TGTGCCAGCAGCGTAGCTACGGGGGTGAACACCGGGGAGCTGTTTTTT. This translates into CASSVATGVNTGELFF.

There are many counts of this clonotype. The chain couples TRBV4-2 to TRBJ1-2; possible D gene TRBD1, 5 bases. CDR1 is LGHNA and CDR2 is YNFKEQ in the germline V gene. Trimming shortened V by 4 bases and J by 2 bases, and 17 bases separated the two germline ends. The length of the CDR3 is 16 residues. DNA for the CDR3: TGTGCCAGCAGCCCCTATGGGGCACCCTGGAACTATGGCTACACCTTC. Translating it yields CASSPYGAPWNYGYTF.

The chain employs TRBV19 and TRBJ1-4; no definite D call. CDR3 size: 14 residues. Germline V gives CDR1 LNHDA, CDR2 SQIVND (reference sequence). V was pared by 4 bases and J by 0 bases, with 6 bases between. CDR3 nucleotides: TGTGCCAGTAGTACAGTCGCAACTAATGAAAAACTGTTTTTT. This sequence encodes CASSTVATNEKLFF.

About this clonotype itself: At one end the junction does not follow the germline gene, possibly because of a read error. The chain joins TRBV10-2 to TRBJ1-1; tentative D call: TRBD1 (5 bases). Germline CDR1 reads WSHSY; CDR2 reads SAAADI. The CDR3 spans 13 residues. CDR3 bases: TGCGCCAGCAGTGGGACAACCAACAGTGAAACTTTCTTT. As protein: CASSGTTNSETFF.

The chain uses TRBV24-1 and TRBJ2-3; D not resolved. This CDR3 has 14 residues. Per the germline V gene, CDR1 is KGHDR and CDR2 is SFDVKD. With 3 bases removed from V and 3 bases from J, the gap between germline ends came to 9 bases. Written as DNA, the CDR3 is TGTGCCACCAGTGATCGCCAGTTTACAGATACGCAGTATTTT. It encodes CATSDRQFTDTQYF.

Only one count was recorded for this clonotype. V is TRBV12-3 or TRBV12-4 and J is TRBJ2-5; D is perhaps TRBD2 (5 bases). Trimming removed 3 bases from V and 4 bases from J, with 15 bases in between. The CDR3 runs 15 residues. The CDR3 protein is CASSFGDRAGETQYF. The CDR3 DNA is TGTGCCAGCAGTTTCGGGGATAGAGCTGGAGAGACCCAGTACTTC.

In this sample, this clonotype turned up once. The CDR3 loop reads CASSFSETGNYEQYF. DNA of the CDR3: TGTGCCAGCAGCTTTTCCGAGACAGGGAACTACGAGCAGTACTTC. V is TRBV12-1 and J is TRBJ2-7; TRBD1 is taken as the D call from the table, unchecked against the DNA. TRBV12-1 counts as a pseudogene. The CDR3 contains 15 residues.

In this sample, this clonotype turned up once. CDR3: CASNQDYSYEQYF. As DNA, the CDR3 is TGTGCCAGCAACCAGGACTACTCCTACGAGCAGTACTTC. The chain employs TRBV2 and TRBJ2-7; D may be TRBD2 (6 bases). CDR3 length: 13 residues. Per the germline V gene, CDR1 is SNHLY and CDR2 is FYNNEI. Trimming took off 7 bases at V and 0 bases at J, with 10 bases between the two ends.

The table lists this clonotype with many counts. The J gene is TRBJ1-1, the V gene TRBV14, with 12 bases lining up with TRBD1. With V trimmed by 1 base and J by 6 bases, 9 bases remained unmatched. The CDR3 loop spans 17 amino acids. Germline V CDR1 and CDR2: SGHDN, FVKESK. The CDR3 sequence is CASSQGTGQGARSEAFF. The CDR3 DNA reads as TGTGCCAGCAGCCAAGGGACGGGACAGGGGGCAAGATCTGAAGCTTTCTTT.

This clonotype was seen ten or more times. The chain recombines TRBV20-1 with TRBJ2-3, with 14 bases that match TRBD2. Germline V lookup: CDR1 DFQATT, CDR2 SNEGSKA (reference sequence). The CDR3 extends over 19 amino acids. Trimming at V came to 2 bases and at J to 3 bases, leaving 13 bases not matched to a gene. DNA for the CDR3: TGCAGTGCTAGAAGGAAAGAGACTAGCGGGGGGGATTTGACAGATACGCAGTATTTT. It translates to CSARRKETSGGDLTDTQYF.

Comments on this clonotype: This may arise from a read error, as a much more abundant clone is one base away. The conserved final phenylalanine or tryptophan is absent from the CDR3, which likely points to a read error. DNA for the CDR3: TGTGCTAGCAGTGAGCGGACAGGGGTTGTCTACGAGCAGTACCTC. It translates to CASSERTGVVYEQYL. The gene calls are TRBV6-1 and TRBJ2-7; 9 nucleotides match TRBD1. The CDR3 is 15 amino acids. CDR1 and CDR2 (germline): MNHNS, SASEGT.

The table lists this clonotype with many counts. The V and J genes are TRBV4-1 and TRBJ2-7; D is unresolved. Germline values: CDR1 MGHRA, CDR2 YSYEKL. The V gene lost 0 bases and the J gene lost 0 bases, with 12 bases spanning the gap. The CDR3 contains 16 residues. This chain's CDR3 is CASSQDLQRSSYEQYF. The CDR3 nucleotides read TGCGCCAGCAGCCAAGATCTACAAAGGAGCTCCTACGAGCAGTACTTC.

This clonotype was seen repeatedly, ten times or more. The chain uses TRBV5-1 and TRBJ2-1; weak D call: TRBD2 (6 bases). The CDR3 covers 13 residues. V was pared by 7 bases and J by 8 bases, with 16 bases between. Germline V CDR1 and CDR2: SGHRS, YFSETQ. CDR3 region: CASAPSGWDEQFF. The CDR3 nucleotides read TGCGCCAGCGCCCCCAGCGGGTGGGATGAGCAGTTCTTC.

The chain recombines TRBV2 with TRBJ2-7; 8 positions agree with TRBD1. Looked up from germline, CDR1 is SNHLY and CDR2 is FYNNEI. The CDR3 has 15 residues. V was clipped by 6 bases and J by 3 bases; unmatched bases: 10. The CDR3, as DNA: TGTGCCAGCAGGATAGGACAGGGCCGCAACTACGAGCAGTACTTC. The encoded protein is CASRIGQGRNYEQYF.

In regard to this clonotype: With a much larger clone just one base away, this may be a read error. The V call is TRBV10-3, the J call TRBJ1-1, with 11 bases identical to TRBD1. V shed 6 bases and J 10 bases; nucleotides not matched to a gene: 7. This CDR3 has 13 amino acids. CDR1 is ENHRY and CDR2 is SYGVKD in the germline V gene. CDR3 sequence: CAIRRGQGARAFF. CDR3 bases: TGTGCCATCAGGCGAGGACAGGGGGCACGAGCTTTCTTT.

J is TRBJ2-1 and V is TRBV20-1; 8 bases match TRBD2. Germline values: CDR1 DFQATT, CDR2 SNEGSKA (reference sequence). The trim removed 6 bases at V and 8 bases at J, leaving 12 bases unmatched. This CDR3 has 14 residues. In nucleotides, the CDR3 is TGCAGTGCGGTAGCGGGGACCGCCAGGGATGAGCAGTTCTTC. Translating it yields CSAVAGTARDEQFF.

This sequence joins TRBV20-1 and TRBJ2-2; 10 nucleotides line up with TRBD2. V shed 6 bases, J shed 6 bases, and the junction held 7 bases outside the gene matches. CDR3 length: 14 amino acids. Germline loops: CDR1 DFQATT, CDR2 SNEGSKA (reference sequence). The CDR3 DNA reads as TGCAGTGCCCCTAGCGGGGGTTTCGCCGGGGAGCTGTTTTTT. This sequence encodes CSAPSGGFAGELFF.

Many counts were recorded for this clonotype. V and J are TRBV7-8 and TRBJ2-1; D gene ambiguous. The CDR3 is made up of 12 amino acids. The V gene's germline CDR1 is SGHVS and CDR2 FQNEAQ. Trimming left V 1 base short and J 13 bases short, with 11 bases between. The CDR3 DNA is TGTGCCAGCAGCTTAGAAGGGCGAGATCAGTTCTTC. This translates into CASSLEGRDQFF. Full variable domain (remainder filled in from reference TRBV7-8 and TRBJ2-1): GAGVSQSPRYKVAKRGQDVALRCDPISGHVSLFWYQQALGQGPEFLTYFQNEAQLDKSGLPSDRFFAERPEGSVSTLKIQRTQQEDSAVYLCASSLEGRDQFFGPGTRLTVL.

This clonotype was seen ten or more times. CDR3 in amino acids: CSAPTSGGGYEQYF. The CDR3 bases are TGCAGTGCTCCGACTAGCGGGGGTGGGTACGAGCAGTACTTC. V gene TRBV20-1 combines with J gene TRBJ2-7, with 12 bases that match TRBD2. The germline V gene has CDR1 DFQATT and CDR2 SNEGSKA (reference sequence). The CDR3 is made up of 14 amino acids. Losses at the gene ends were 5 bases for V and 4 bases for J; bases not matched to a gene: 6.

As to this clonotype: A clone one base away is much larger, so this may be a read error. This chain links TRBV18 with TRBJ2-7; 9 nucleotides align to TRBD2. The CDR3 is 14 residues long. Germline V gene lookup returns CDR1 KGHSH and CDR2 LQKENI. The CDR3 DNA follows: TGTGCCAGCTCACCACCGGGACTAGCAACTGAGCGGTACTTC. This codes for CASSPPGLATERYF.